This TCR beta chain was retrieved from a study of shared clonotypes between healthy human individuals. When replicate PCRs were run on sorted subsets, they used about 220 ng DNA, tens of thousands of T cell genomes. This table comes from immunoSEQ multiplex PCR, and its TCRdb copy is limited to in-frame clones, with some not included. In the table there are 550,000 to 850,000 clones, around 72% of which are singletons. Overall study findings and caveats: What naive subsets generally showed was a larger estimated richness than memory subsets showed. Shared clonotypes: about 5.3% naive CD4, around 3.5% naive CD8, about 2.5% memory CD4, about 0.4% memory CD8.

A note on this clone: The antigen is not known.

The CDR3 length is 15 residues. V gave up 2 bases and J gave up 2 bases; unmatched junction bases: 4. Per the germline V gene, CDR1 is SGHRS and CDR2 is YFSETQ. This TCR was sampled from a woman aged 25 to 39 in good health. The sample was memory CD4+ T cells sorted from blood. Subset in this sample: CD45RA-negative fraction. The chain carries TRBV5-1 and TRBJ2-5; 9 bases agree with TRBD1. The CDR3 DNA is TGCGCCAGCAGCTTCACCGGGACAGGGCAAGAGACCCAGTACTTC. It encodes CASSFTGTGQETQYF.